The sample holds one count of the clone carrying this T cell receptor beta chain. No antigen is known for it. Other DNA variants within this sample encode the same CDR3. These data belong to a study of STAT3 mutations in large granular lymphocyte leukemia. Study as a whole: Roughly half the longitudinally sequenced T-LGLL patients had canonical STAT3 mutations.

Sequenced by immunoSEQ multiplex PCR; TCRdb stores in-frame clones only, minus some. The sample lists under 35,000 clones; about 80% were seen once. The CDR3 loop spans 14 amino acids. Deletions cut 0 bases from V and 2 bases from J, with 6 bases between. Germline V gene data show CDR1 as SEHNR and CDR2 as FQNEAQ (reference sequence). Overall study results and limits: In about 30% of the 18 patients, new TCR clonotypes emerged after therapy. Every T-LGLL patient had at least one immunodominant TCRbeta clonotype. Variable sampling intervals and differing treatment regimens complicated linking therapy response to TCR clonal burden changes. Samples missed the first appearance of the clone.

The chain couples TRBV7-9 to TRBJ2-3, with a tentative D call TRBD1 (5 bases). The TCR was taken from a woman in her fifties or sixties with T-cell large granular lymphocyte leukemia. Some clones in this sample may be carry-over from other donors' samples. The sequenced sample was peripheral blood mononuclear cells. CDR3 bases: TGTGCCAGCAGCTTAGCACAGGCCACAGATACGCAGTATTTT. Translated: CASSLAQATDTQYF.